What follows describes a single T cell receptor (beta chain). The source of the sample is a study of technical replicates of blood from a handful of donors. CDR1 and CDR2 (germline): SGHTA, FQGNSA. Trimming at V came to 0 bases and at J to 9 bases, leaving 11 bases not matched to a gene. The CDR3 runs 15 residues. The repertoire was sequenced with immunoSEQ multiplex PCR; TCRdb's copy has only in-frame clones and lacks some. The data show 56,000 or so clones, with 80% to 95% seen just once and around 4.4% held by the top ten. The receptor was isolated from a human donor in good health. Some clones in this sample may be carry-over from other donors' samples. The sample taken for sequencing was PBMCs. This rearrangement joins TRBV7-2 to TRBJ2-7; the match to TRBD2 covers 7 bases. The CDR3 sequence is CASSLALRPAGVQYF. The CDR3 DNA reads TGTGCCAGCAGCTTAGCGCTTCGGCCGGCGGGGGTGCAGTACTTC.